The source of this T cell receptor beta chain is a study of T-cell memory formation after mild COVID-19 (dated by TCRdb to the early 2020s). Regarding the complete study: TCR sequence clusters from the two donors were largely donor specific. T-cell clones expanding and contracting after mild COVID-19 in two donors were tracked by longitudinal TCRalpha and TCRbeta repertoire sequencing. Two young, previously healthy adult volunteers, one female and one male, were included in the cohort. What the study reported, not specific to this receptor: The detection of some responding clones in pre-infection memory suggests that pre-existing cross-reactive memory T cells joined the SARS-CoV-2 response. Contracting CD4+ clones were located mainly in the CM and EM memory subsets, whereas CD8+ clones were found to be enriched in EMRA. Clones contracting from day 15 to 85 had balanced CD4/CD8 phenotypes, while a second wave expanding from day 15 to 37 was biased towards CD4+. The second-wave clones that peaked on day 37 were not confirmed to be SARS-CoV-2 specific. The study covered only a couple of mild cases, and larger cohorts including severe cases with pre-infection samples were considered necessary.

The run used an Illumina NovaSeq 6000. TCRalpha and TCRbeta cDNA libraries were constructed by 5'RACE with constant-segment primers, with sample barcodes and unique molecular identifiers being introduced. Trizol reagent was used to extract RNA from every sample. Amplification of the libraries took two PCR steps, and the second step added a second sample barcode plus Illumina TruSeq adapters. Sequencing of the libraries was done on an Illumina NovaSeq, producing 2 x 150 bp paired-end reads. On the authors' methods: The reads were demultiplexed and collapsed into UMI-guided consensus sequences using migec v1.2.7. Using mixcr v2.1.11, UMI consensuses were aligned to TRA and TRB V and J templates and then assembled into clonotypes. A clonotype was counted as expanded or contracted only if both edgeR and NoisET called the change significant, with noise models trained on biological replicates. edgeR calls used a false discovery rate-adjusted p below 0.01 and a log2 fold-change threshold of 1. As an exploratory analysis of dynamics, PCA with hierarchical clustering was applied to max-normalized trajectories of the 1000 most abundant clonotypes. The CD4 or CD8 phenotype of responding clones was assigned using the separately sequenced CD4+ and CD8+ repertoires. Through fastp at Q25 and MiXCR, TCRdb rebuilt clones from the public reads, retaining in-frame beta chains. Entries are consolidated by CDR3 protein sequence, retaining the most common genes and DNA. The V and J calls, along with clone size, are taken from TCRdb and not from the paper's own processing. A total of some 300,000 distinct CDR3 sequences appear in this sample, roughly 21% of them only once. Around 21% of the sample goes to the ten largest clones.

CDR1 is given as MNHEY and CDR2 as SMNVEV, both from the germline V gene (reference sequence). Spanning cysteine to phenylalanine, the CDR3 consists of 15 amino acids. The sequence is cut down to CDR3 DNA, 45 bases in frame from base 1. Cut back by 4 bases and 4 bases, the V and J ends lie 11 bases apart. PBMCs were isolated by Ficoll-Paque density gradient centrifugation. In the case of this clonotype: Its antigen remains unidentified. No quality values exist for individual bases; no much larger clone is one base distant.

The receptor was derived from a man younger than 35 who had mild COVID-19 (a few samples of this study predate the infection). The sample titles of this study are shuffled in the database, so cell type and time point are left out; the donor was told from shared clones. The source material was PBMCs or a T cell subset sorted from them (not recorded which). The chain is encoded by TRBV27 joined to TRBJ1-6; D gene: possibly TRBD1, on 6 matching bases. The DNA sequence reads TGTGCCAGCAGTTACGAGGGGGTGTATAATTCACCCCTCCACTTT. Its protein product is CASSYEGVYNSPLHF.